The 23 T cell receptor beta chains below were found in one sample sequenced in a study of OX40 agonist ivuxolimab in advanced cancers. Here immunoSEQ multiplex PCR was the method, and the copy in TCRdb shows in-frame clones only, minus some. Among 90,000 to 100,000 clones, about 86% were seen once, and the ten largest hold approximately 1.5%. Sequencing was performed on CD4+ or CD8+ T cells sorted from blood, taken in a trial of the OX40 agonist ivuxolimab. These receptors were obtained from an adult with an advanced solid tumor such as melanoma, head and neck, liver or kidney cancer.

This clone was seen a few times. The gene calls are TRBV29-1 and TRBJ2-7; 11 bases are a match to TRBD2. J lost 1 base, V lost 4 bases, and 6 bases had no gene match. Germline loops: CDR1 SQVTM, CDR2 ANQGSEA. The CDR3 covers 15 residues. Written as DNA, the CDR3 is TGCAGCGTTGCCAGCCTAGCGGGAGGATCCTACGAGCAGTACTTC. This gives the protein CSVASLAGGSYEQYF.

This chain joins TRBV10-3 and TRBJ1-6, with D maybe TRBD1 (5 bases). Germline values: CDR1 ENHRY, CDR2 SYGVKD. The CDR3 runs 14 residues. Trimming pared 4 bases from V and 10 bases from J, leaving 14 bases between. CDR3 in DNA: TGTGCCATCAGTGGTGGGGGAGGCGGCTCACCCCTCCACTTT. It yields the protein CAISGGGGGSPLHF.

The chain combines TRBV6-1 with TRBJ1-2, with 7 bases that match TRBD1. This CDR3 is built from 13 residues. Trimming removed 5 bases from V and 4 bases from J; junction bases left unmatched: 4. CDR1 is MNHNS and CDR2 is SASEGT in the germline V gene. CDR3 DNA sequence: TGTGCCAGCAGTACCGGGACAGCCTATGGCTACACCTTC. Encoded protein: CASSTGTAYGYTF.

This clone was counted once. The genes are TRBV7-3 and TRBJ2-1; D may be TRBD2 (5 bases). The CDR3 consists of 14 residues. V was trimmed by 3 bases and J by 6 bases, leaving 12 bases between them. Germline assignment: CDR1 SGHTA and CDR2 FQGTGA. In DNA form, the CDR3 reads TGTGCCAGCAGCTTGACTCCCGAGGGCAATGAGCAGTTCTTC. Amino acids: CASSLTPEGNEQFF.

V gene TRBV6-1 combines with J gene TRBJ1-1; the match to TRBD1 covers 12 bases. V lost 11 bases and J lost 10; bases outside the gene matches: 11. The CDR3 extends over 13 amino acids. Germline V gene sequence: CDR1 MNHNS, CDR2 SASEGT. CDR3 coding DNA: TGTGCCGTTAATCCCGGGACAGGGGGCCGAGCTTTCTTT. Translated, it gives CAVNPGTGGRAFF.

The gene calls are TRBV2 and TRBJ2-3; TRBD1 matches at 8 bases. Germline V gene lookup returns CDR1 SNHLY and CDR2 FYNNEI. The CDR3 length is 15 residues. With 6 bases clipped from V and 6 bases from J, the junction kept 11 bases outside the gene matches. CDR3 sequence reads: CASSLGTGVGDTQYF. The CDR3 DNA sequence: TGTGCCAGCAGCCTCGGGACAGGTGTCGGGGATACGCAGTATTTT. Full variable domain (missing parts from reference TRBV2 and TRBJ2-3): EPEVTQTPSHQVTQMGQEVILRCVPISNHLYFYWYRQILGQKVEFLVSFYNNEISEKSEIFDDQFSVERPDGSNFTLKIRSTKLEDSAMYFCASSLGTGVGDTQYFGPGTRLTVL.

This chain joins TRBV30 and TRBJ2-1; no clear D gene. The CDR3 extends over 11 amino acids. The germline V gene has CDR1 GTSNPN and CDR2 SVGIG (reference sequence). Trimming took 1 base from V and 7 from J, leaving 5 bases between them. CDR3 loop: CAWSGQNEQFF. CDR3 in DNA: TGTGCCTGGAGTGGGCAGAATGAGCAGTTCTTC. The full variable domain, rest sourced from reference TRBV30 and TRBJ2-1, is SQTIHQWPATLVQPVGSPLSLECTVEGTSNPNLYWYRQAAGRGLQLLFYSVGIGQISSEVPQNLSASRPQDRQFILSSKKLLLSDSGFYLCAWSGQNEQFFGPGTRLTVL.

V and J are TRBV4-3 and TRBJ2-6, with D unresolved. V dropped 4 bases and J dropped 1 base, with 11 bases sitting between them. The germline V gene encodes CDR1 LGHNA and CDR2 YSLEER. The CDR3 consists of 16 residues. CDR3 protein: CASSRWQGSGANVLTF. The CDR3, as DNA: TGCGCCAGCAGCCGCTGGCAAGGATCTGGGGCCAACGTCCTGACTTTC.

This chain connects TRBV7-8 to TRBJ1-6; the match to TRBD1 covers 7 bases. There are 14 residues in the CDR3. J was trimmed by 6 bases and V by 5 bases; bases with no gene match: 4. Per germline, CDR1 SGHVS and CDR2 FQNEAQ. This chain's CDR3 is CASSTAGGNSPLHF. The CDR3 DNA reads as TGTGCCAGCAGCACGGCAGGGGGTAATTCACCCCTCCACTTT. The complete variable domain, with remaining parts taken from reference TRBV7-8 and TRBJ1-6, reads GAGVSQSPRYKVAKRGQDVALRCDPISGHVSLFWYQQALGQGPEFLTYFQNEAQLDKSGLPSDRFFAERPEGSVSTLKIQRTQQEDSAVYLCASSTAGGNSPLHFGNGTRLTVT.

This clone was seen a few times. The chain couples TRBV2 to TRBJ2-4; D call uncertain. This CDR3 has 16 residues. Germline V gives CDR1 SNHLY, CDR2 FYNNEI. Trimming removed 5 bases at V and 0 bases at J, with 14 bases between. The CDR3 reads CASSQSSLLAKNIQYF. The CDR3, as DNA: TGTGCCAGCAGTCAAAGCAGTCTTCTAGCCAAAAACATTCAGTACTTC.

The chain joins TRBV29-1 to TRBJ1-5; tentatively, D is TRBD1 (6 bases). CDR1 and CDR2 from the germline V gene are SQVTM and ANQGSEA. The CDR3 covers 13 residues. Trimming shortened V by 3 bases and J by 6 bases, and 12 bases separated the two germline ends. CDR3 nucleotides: TGCAGCGTTGACCAGGGAGGGGGTCAGCCCCAGCATTTT. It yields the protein CSVDQGGGQPQHF.

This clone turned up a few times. The CDR3 sequence: CASSPYRRDNSPLHF. The CDR3, as DNA: TGTGCCAGCAGTCCTTACAGGAGAGATAATTCACCCCTCCACTTT. The V gene is TRBV5-8, the J gene TRBJ1-6; maybe TRBD1 (5 bases). From germline, CDR1 is SGHTS and CDR2 YDEGEE. Deletions cut 5 bases from V and 5 bases from J, with 14 bases between. There are 15 residues in the CDR3.

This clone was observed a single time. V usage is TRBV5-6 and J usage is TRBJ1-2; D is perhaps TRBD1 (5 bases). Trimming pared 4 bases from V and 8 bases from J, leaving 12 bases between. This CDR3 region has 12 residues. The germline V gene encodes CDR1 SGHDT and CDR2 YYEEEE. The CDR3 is CASSLGRGGYTF. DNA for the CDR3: TGTGCCAGCAGCCTCGGCCGGGGCGGCTACACCTTC.

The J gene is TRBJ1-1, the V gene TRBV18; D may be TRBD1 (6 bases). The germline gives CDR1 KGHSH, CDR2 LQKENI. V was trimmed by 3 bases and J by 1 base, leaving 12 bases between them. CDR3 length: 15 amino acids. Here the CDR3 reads CASSPRQASNTEAFF. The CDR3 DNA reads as TGTGCCAGCTCACCCCGACAGGCATCGAACACTGAAGCTTTCTTT.

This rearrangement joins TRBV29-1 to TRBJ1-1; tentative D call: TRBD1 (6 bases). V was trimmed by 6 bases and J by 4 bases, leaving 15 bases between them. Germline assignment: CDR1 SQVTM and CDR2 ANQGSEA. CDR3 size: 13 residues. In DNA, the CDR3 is TGCAGCGTGAGGGGGTCCCGGTTCACTGAAGCTTTCTTT. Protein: CSVRGSRFTEAFF.

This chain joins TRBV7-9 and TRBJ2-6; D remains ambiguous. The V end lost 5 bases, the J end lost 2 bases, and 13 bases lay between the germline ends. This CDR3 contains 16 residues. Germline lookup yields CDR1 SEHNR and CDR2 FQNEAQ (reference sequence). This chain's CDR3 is CASSIYRTAGANVLTF. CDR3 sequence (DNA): TGTGCCAGCAGCATCTACAGAACCGCTGGGGCCAACGTCCTGACTTTC. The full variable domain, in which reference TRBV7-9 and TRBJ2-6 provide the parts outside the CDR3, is DTGVSQNPRHKITKRGQNVTFRCDPISEHNRLYWYRQTLGQGPEFLTYFQNEAQLEKSRLLSDRFSAERPKGSFSTLEIQRTEQGDSAMYLCASSIYRTAGANVLTFGAGSRLTVL.

For the CDR3, the DNA is TGTGCCAGCAGCCTTGGCCACGCTAGCACAGATACGCAGTATTTT. This encodes CASSLGHASTDTQYF. The chain carries TRBV6-5 and TRBJ2-3; no reliable D call. V was trimmed by 6 bases and J by 0 bases, leaving 13 bases between them. Germline CDR1 MNHEY, CDR2 SVGAGI. The CDR3 covers 15 residues.

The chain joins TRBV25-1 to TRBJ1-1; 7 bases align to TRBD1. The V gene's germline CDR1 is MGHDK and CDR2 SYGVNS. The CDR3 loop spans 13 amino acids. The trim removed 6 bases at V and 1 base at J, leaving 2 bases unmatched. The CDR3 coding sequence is TGTGCCAGCAGAAGGACAGGGAACACTGAAGCTTTCTTT. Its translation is CASRRTGNTEAFF.

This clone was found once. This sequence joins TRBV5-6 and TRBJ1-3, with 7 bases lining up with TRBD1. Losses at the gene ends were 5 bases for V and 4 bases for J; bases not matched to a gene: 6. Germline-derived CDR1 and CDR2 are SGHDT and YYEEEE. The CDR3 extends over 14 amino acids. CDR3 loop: CASRRQGAGNTIYF. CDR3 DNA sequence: TGTGCCAGCAGAAGACAGGGAGCAGGAAACACCATATATTTT. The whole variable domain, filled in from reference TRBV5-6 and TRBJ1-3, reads DAGVTQSPTHLIKTRGQQVTLRCSPKSGHDTVSWYQQALGQGPQFIFQYYEEEERQRGNFPDRFSGHQFPNYSSELNVNALLLGDSALYLCASRRQGAGNTIYFGEGSWLTVV.

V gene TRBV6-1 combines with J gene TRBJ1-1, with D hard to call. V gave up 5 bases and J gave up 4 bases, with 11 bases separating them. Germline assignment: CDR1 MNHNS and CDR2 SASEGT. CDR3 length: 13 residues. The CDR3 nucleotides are TGTGCCAGCAGTCCCTCGGGGTCCACTGAAGCTTTCTTT. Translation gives CASSPSGSTEAFF.

Here the CDR3 reads CASSPPVRGRLPNIQYF. In DNA form, the CDR3 reads TGTGCCAGCAGCCCCCCCGTCAGGGGCCGTCTCCCAAACATTCAGTACTTC. This chain joins TRBV7-9 and TRBJ2-4; tentatively, D is TRBD1 (6 bases). V lost 5 bases to trimming and J lost 6 bases, with 23 bases between them. The CDR3 runs to 17 residues. Per germline, CDR1 SEHNR and CDR2 FQNEAQ (reference sequence).

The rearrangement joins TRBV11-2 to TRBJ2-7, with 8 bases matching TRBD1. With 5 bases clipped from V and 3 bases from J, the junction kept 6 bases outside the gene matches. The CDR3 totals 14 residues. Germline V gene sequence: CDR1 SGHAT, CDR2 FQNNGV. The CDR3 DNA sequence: TGTGCCAGCAGCGCCGACAGGGGCCTCTACGAGCAGTACTTC. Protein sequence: CASSADRGLYEQYF.

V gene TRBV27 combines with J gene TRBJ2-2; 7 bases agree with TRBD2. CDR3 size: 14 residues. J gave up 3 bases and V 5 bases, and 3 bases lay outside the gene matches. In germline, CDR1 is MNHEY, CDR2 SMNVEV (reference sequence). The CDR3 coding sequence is TGTGCCAGCAGTACGGGACTACACACCGGGGAGCTGTTTTTT. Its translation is CASSTGLHTGELFF.